This entry is about one T cell receptor (beta chain). Its antigen target is currently unknown. No per-base quality is available; no much larger clone lies one base away. The record originates from a study of naive and memory T cell subsets (dated by TCRdb to between 2016 and 2019). Context from the whole study: Sorted naive and memory T cell subsets from peripheral blood were analyzed in the study using a UMI-based, open-source pipeline for TCR alpha and beta sequencing. The functional CMV T cell responses agreed completely with IgG serology results. RNA was DNase-treated and reverse transcribed with TCR constant-region primers, mostly using SuperScript III. Beyond this particular receptor, the publication reports: No ground truth was available to validate the repertoire findings for the naive and memory subsets. In both CD4 and CD8 cells, a rise in Gini index and a fall in Shannon and inverse Simpson diversity were observed from naive through CM, EM and EMRA. RNA-based TCR counts may be influenced by expression changes linked to T cell activation and differentiation. Clonotypes were defined as single alpha or beta chain sequences, not paired alpha/beta receptors. TCR abundance followed a power law whose exponent differed between naive and memory subsets but was consistent across the three individuals. After error correction, only a single occurrence was seen for over 95% of naive TCR sequences, so much steeper abundance distributions were produced than in memory subsets.

Trimming at the junction amounts to 5 bases on V and 7 bases on J, and the germline ends lie 29 bases apart. Inclusive of the bounding cysteine and phenylalanine, the CDR3 is 18 residues long. Only CDR3 DNA is held: 54 bases, read in frame from base 1. The CDR1 and CDR2 encoded by the germline V gene are SGHAT and FQNNGV. Libraries came from UMI-ligation and nested PCR. To cover both TRBC1 and TRBC2, the beta constant-region primer consisted of an equimolar mix of two oligonucleotides. A single-stranded oligonucleotide bearing the SP2 primer plus a 12-nucleotide UMI was ligated onto the 3' end of the cDNA by T4 RNA ligase 1. Four rounds of PCR, combining the SP2 primer with nested alpha and beta constant-region primers, were used to amplify the ligated cDNA. The ligation reaction was kept at 16 degrees C for 20-24 hours. PCR2 was typically performed as a SYBR Green qPCR and was stopped at a predetermined threshold so that over-amplification was prevented. Agencourt AMPure XP magnetic beads were used for all purifications after the first. Libraries were quantified by Qubit and checked on a TapeStation, where a main peak was expected near 650 bp. The pooled libraries were sequenced on an Illumina MiSeq using v2 2x251 paired-end kits, which usually yielded about 0.95-2.1 million reads per sample. Libraries were pooled at approximately 4 nM per sample, and roughly 4.5-7.5% PhiX was added to improve cluster recognition. As for the authors' bioinformatics: V and J genes were assigned to Demultiplexor-processed FASTQ reads by Decombinator through tag matching, with a single base-pair mismatch being allowed. UMIs were used by Collapsinator to correct both sequencing errors and frequency errors arising from PCR heterogeneity. TCRs were translated and CDR3s were extracted from the conserved cysteine to the FGXG phenylalanine by CDR3Translator, with non-productive sequences being flagged. Gini, Shannon entropy and inverse Simpson indices were computed after subsampling the repertoires to the same number of UMI-defined TCRs. Clonotype abundance distributions were fitted to a power law by maximum likelihood within the linear range. On one naive CD8 sample, the pipeline and MIGEC gave similar UMI counts, unique TCR numbers and clonal distributions. Repertoires were searched for approximately 7,000 CMV-associated CDR3 sequences compiled from VDJdb and a published dataset. The public reads were reanalyzed by TCRdb: fastp trimming at Q25, MiXCR alignment, in-frame beta chains only. For every CDR3 protein sequence, its rows merge into one entry that carries the most common genes and DNA. The V and J calls and clone size come from TCRdb's table, not from the authors' own analysis. The sample table contains tens of thousands of distinct CDR3 sequences; only one count was recorded for around 10% of them. The ten largest clonotypes hold 17% of the sample.

Separate amplification of TCR alpha and beta chain libraries was performed from the second PCR step onward. Donor CMV status was determined by IFNgamma production from CD4+ T cells after overnight stimulation of fresh PBMCs with CMV viral lysate. Miltenyi beads were used first to positively select CD4 T cells, and CD8 T cells were then positively selected from the CD4-negative fraction. After staining for CD3, CD4, CD8, CD45RA, CD27 and a live/dead dye, cells were sorted on a BD Aria II into four subsets based on CD45RA and CD27. The sorting gate for effector memory cells was CD45RA-CD27-, and the sorting gate for EMRA cells was CD45RA+CD27-. Blood was obtained from a few healthy volunteers, and the blood from each volunteer was fractionated into CD4 and CD8 T cells and subsequently into four differentiation subsets. Approximately 120 ml of peripheral blood was drawn per donor, and PBMC were isolated by Ficoll-Paque PLUS density-gradient centrifugation. The sorted cells were lysed in RLT buffer, after which RNA was extracted using a Qiagen RNeasy kit and kept at -80 degrees C.

This TCR was sampled from a human donor in good health. Recombination joined TRBV11-2 with TRBJ2-5; TRBD2 could be the D gene, as 5 bases match. Sequencing was performed on effector memory CD4+ T cells from blood. The intended sense of this specimen's cell subset or site label: effector memory, CD45RA- CD27-. CDR3 protein: CASSQRSGPSLSSGTQYF. The bases are TGTGCCAGCAGCCAAAGGAGTGGCCCTAGCTTGTCCTCAGGGACCCAGTACTTC.